The present entry profiles one T cell receptor (beta chain) with its context. What this receptor recognizes is not known. Base qualities are missing; no much larger clone stands one base away. This entry is derived from a study of T cell changes during pregnancy in multiple sclerosis (dated by TCRdb to the late 2010s). Describing the broader study: The study looked at changes in the T cell repertoire across pregnancy in women with multiple sclerosis.

The CDR3 covers 14 residues, taking in both the cysteine and the phenylalanine. Solely the CDR3 DNA is kept, with 42 bases framed from the first base. Here V drops 6 bases and J drops 5 bases, and the junction holds 7 bases not matched to any gene. CDR1 and CDR2 are read off the germline V gene as SGHDN and FVKESK. The library came from the immunoSEQ multiplex PCR assay. Sourced from immuneACCESS, this table was stored by TCRdb with only in-frame sequences that have V and J called. A share of the clones is absent; for the studies checked, an unresolved V gene accounts for under half, and the remainder has no known explanation. The sample table shows tens of thousands of clones, and nearly 95% are seen once. The ten largest clones take up over 0.4% of the sample.

This clonotype was obtained from a female donor with multiple sclerosis, enrolled in a pregnancy study. The source material was CD4+ T cells from peripheral blood mononuclear cells, sampled in the first trimester of pregnancy. The chain was built from TRBV14 and TRBJ1-1; TRBD1 lines up with 9 middle nucleotides. The sequenced DNA: TGTGCCAGCAGTCACAGGGGGCAAGGGACTGAAGCTTTCTTT. It codes for CASSHRGQGTEAFF.